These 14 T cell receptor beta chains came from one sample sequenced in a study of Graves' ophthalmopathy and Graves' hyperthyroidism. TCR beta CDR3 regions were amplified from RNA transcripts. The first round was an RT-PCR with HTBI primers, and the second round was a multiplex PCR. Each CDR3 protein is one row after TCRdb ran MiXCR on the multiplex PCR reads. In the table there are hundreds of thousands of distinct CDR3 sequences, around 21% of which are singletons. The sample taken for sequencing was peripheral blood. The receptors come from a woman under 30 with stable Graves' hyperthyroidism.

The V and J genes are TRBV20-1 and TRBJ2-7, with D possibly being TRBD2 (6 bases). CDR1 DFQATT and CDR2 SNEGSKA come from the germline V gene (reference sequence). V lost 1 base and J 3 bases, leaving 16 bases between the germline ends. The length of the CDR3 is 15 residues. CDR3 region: CSARGPGGIIYEQYF. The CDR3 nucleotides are TGCAGTGCTAGAGGTCCTGGGGGGATCATCTACGAGCAGTACTTC.

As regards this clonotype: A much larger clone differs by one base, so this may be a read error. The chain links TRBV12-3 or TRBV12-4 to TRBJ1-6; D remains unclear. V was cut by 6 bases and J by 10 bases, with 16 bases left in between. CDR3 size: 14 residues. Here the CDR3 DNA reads TGTGCCAGCAGCCAGAGGGCACGGGGATCACCCCTCCACTTT. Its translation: CASSQRARGSPLHF.

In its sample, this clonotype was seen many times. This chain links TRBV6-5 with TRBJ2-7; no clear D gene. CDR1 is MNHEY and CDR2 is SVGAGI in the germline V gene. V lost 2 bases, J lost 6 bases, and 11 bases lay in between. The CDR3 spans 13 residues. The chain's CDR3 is CASSYRDGTEQYF. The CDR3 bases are TGTGCCAGCAGTTACAGGGATGGCACCGAGCAGTACTTC.

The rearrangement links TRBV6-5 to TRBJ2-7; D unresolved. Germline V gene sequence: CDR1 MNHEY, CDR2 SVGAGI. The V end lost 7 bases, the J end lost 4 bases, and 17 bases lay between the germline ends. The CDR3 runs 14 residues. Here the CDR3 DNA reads TGTGCCAGCATTAACCCCGGGTTATCTTACGAGCAGTACTTC. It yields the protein CASINPGLSYEQYF.

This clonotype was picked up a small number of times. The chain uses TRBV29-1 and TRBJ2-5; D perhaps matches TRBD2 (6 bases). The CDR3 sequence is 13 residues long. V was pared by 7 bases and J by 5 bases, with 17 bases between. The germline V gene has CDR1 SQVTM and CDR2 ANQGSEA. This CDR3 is CSAVLAPPETQYF. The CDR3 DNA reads TGCAGCGCCGTACTAGCTCCCCCCGAGACCCAGTACTTC.

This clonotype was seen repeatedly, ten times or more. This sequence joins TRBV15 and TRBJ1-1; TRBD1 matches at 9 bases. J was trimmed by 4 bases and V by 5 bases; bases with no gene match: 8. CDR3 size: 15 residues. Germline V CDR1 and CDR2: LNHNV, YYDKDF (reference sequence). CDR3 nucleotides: TGTGCCACCAGCCGGGACAGGGAGGGTGCCACTGAAGCTTTCTTT. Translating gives CATSRDREGATEAFF.

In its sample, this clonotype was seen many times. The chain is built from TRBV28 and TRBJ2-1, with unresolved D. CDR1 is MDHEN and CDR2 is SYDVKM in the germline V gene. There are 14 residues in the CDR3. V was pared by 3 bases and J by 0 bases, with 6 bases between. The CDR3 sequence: CASSLESSYNEQFF. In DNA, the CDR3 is TGTGCCAGCAGTTTGGAAAGCTCCTACAATGAGCAGTTCTTC.

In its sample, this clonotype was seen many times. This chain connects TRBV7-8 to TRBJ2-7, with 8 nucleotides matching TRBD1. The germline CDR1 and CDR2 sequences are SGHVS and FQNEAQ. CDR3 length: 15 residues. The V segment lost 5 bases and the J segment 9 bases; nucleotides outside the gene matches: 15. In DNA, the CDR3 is TGTGCCAGCAGCGGAAGGGACAGGATTACCGCTCGGCAGTACTTC. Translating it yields CASSGRDRITARQYF.

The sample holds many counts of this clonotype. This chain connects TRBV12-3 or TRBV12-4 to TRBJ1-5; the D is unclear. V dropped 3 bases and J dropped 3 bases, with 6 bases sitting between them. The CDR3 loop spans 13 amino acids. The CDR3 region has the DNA TGTGCCAGCAGTTTGGGTTACAATCAGCCCCAGCATTTT. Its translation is CASSLGYNQPQHF.

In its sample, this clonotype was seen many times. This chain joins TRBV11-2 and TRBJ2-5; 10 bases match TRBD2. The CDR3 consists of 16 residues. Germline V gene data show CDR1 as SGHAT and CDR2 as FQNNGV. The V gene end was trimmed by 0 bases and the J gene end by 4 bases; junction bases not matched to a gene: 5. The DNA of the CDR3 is TGTGCCAGCAGCTTAGAACGGCTAGCGGGAGCAGAGACCCAGTACTTC. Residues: CASSLERLAGAETQYF. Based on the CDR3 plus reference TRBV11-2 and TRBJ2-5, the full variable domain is EAGVAQSPRYKIIEKRQSVAFWCNPISGHATLYWYQQILGQGPKLLIQFQNNGVVDDSQLPKDRFSAERLKGVDSTLKIQPAKLEDSAVYLCASSLERLAGAETQYFGPGTRLLVL.

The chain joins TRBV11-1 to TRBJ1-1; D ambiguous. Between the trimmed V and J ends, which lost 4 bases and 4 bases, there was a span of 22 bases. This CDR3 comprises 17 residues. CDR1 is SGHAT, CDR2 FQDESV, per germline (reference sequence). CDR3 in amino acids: CASSSEADLVKGTEAFF. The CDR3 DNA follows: TGTGCCAGCAGCTCCGAGGCTGATCTCGTGAAGGGCACTGAAGCTTTCTTT.

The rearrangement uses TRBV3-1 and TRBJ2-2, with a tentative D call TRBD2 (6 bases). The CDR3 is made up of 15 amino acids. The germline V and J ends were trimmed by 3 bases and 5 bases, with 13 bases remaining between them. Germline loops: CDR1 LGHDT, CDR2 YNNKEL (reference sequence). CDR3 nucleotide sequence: TGTGCCAGCAGCCAGGGGGGACTGGGAACCGGGGAGCTGTTTTTT. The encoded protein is CASSQGGLGTGELFF.

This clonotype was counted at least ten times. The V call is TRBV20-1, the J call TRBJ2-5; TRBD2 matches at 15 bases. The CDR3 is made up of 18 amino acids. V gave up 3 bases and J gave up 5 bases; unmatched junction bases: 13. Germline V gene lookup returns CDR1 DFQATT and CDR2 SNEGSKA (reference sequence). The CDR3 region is CSASEGLAGGLGEETQYF. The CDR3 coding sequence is TGCAGTGCTAGCGAGGGACTAGCGGGAGGCCTGGGGGAGGAGACCCAGTACTTC.

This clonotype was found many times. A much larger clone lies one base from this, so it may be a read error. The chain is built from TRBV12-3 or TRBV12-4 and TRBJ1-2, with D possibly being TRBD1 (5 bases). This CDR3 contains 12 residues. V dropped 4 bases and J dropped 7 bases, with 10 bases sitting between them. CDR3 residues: CASSSGYGGYTF. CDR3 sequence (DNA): TGTGCCAGCAGTTCAGGGTACGGTGGCTACACCTTC.